The 20 T cell receptor beta chains in this list originate from one sample, sequenced in a study of shared clonotypes between healthy human individuals. Some clones are missing from TCRdb's copy, which holds only in-frame ones; the method was immunoSEQ multiplex PCR. The table lists about 1.5 million clones, approximately 98% of them singletons. Source material: naive CD4+ T cells sorted from blood. The subset is: CD45RA+ positively selected. The source is a man aged 30 to 45 in good health.

V and J are TRBV27 and TRBJ2-1; a possible D gene is TRBD2 (5 bases). CDR1 and CDR2 (germline): MNHEY, SMNVEV (reference sequence). Trimming took 3 bases from V and 0 from J, leaving 12 bases between them. This CDR3 comprises 16 residues. The CDR3, as DNA: TGTGCCAGCAGTTTTCCGCCGGGAACCTCCTACAATGAGCAGTTCTTC. Translated, it gives CASSFPPGTSYNEQFF.

The chain employs TRBV7-8 and TRBJ2-1, with 10 nucleotides matching TRBD1. Germline CDR1 reads SGHVS; CDR2 reads FQNEAQ. Germline trimming cut 2 bases from V and 0 bases from J; bases unmatched to any gene: 10. This CDR3 comprises 19 residues. CDR3 residues: CASSLSTGTGASSYNEQFF. The CDR3 nucleotides are TGTGCCAGCAGCTTATCGACCGGGACAGGGGCGAGCTCCTACAATGAGCAGTTCTTC.

J is TRBJ2-6 and V is TRBV15; tentatively, D is TRBD1 (6 bases). Germline V gene sequence: CDR1 LNHNV, CDR2 YYDKDF (reference sequence). The CDR3 sequence is 21 residues long. The ends were cut back, 0 bases at V and 0 bases at J, with 21 bases in the middle. In DNA form, the CDR3 reads TGTGCCACCAGCAGAGATGGGCAGGGGTTACCTACCATCTCTGGGGCCAACGTCCTGACTTTC. Its translation is CATSRDGQGLPTISGANVLTF.

Details on this clone: Other DNA variants within this sample encode the same CDR3. The V call is TRBV9, the J call TRBJ2-5; D gene unclear. Germline CDR1 reads SGDLS; CDR2 reads YYNGEE. Trimming pared 2 bases from V and 2 bases from J, leaving 7 bases between. This CDR3 region has 13 residues. The CDR3 reads CASSVGPQETQYF. CDR3 DNA: TGTGCCAGCAGCGTGGGCCCTCAAGAGACCCAGTACTTC.

Comments on this clone: Other DNA sequences in the sample encode the same CDR3. The J gene is TRBJ1-5, the V gene TRBV19; 7 positions match TRBD1. Germline V gives CDR1 LNHDA, CDR2 SQIVND (reference sequence). V was clipped by 7 bases and J by 4 bases; unmatched bases: 1. The CDR3 length is 12 residues. The CDR3 region is CASTRGNQPQHF. The CDR3, as DNA: TGTGCCAGTACCAGGGGGAATCAGCCCCAGCATTTT.

This chain joins TRBV11-2 and TRBJ2-5; possible D gene TRBD2, 5 bases. Trimming shortened V by 10 bases and J by 4 bases, and 10 bases separated the two germline ends. CDR3 size: 11 residues. Germline CDR1 SGHAT, CDR2 FQNNGV. CDR3: CAIARAETQYF. DNA for the CDR3: TGTGCCATCGCGAGGGCAGAGACCCAGTACTTC. Drawing the rest from reference TRBV11-2 and TRBJ2-5, the complete variable domain is EAGVAQSPRYKIIEKRQSVAFWCNPISGHATLYWYQQILGQGPKLLIQFQNNGVVDDSQLPKDRFSAERLKGVDSTLKIQPAKLEDSAVYLCAIARAETQYFGPGTRLLVL.

V gene TRBV7-9 combines with J gene TRBJ1-1, with D unresolved. The CDR3 has 15 residues. From germline, CDR1 is SEHNR and CDR2 FQNEAQ (reference sequence). V dropped 1 base and J dropped 0 bases, with 9 bases sitting between them. The CDR3: CASSLEGTVNTEAFF. The CDR3 DNA follows: TGTGCCAGCAGCTTAGAGGGTACAGTGAACACTGAAGCTTTCTTT.

This rearrangement joins TRBV7-9 to TRBJ1-1; 7 nucleotides align to TRBD1. The CDR3 is made up of 14 amino acids. Germline CDR1 is SEHNR and CDR2 is FQNEAQ (reference sequence). The V segment lost 7 bases and the J segment 4 bases; nucleotides outside the gene matches: 9. The CDR3 DNA is TGTGCCAGCACCAACAGGGGTTTAGGCACTGAAGCTTTCTTT. It specifies CASTNRGLGTEAFF.

This chain links TRBV11-2 with TRBJ2-1; TRBD2 aligns across 10 bases. V trimming: 1 base; J trimming: 9 bases; junction bases outside the gene matches: 6. Germline-derived CDR1 and CDR2 are SGHAT and FQNNGV. This CDR3 has 15 residues. This chain's CDR3 is CASSLGLAGESEQFF. CDR3 nucleotide sequence: TGTGCCAGCAGCTTAGGGCTAGCGGGAGAAAGTGAGCAGTTCTTC. The whole variable domain, filled in from reference TRBV11-2 and TRBJ2-1, reads EAGVAQSPRYKIIEKRQSVAFWCNPISGHATLYWYQQILGQGPKLLIQFQNNGVVDDSQLPKDRFSAERLKGVDSTLKIQPAKLEDSAVYLCASSLGLAGESEQFFGPGTRLTVL.

Worth noting for this clone: Additional DNA sequences in this sample encode the identical CDR3. This chain links TRBV5-1 with TRBJ1-1; 8 positions match TRBD1. The CDR3 is 13 amino acids. Trimming cost V 3 bases and J 4 bases; bases outside gene matches: 2. Looked up from germline, CDR1 is SGHRS and CDR2 is YFSETQ. Here the CDR3 reads CASSSQGGTEAFF. The CDR3 nucleotides are TGCGCCAGCAGCTCACAGGGGGGCACTGAAGCTTTCTTT.

A remark on this clone: Within the sample, other DNA sequences also encode this same CDR3. This chain joins TRBV6-1 and TRBJ2-7; D not certain. The CDR3 is 11 residues long. CDR1 is MNHNS, CDR2 SASEGT, per germline. Trimming took off 3 bases at V and 3 bases at J, with 3 bases between the two ends. This chain's CDR3 is CASSEFYEQYF. The CDR3, as DNA: TGTGCCAGCAGTGAGTTCTACGAGCAGTACTTC.

Concerning this clone: The same CDR3 arises from other DNA sequences in this sample as well. The chain recombines TRBV5-1 with TRBJ1-3; the D is unclear. The CDR3 has 14 residues. Germline loops: CDR1 SGHRS, CDR2 YFSETQ. V was pared by 2 bases and J by 4 bases, with 10 bases between. CDR3 sequence (DNA): TGCGCCAGCAGCTTAGACCGCCCGGGAAACACCATATATTTT. It codes for CASSLDRPGNTIYF.

The chain joins TRBV6-4 to TRBJ2-4; TRBD1 matches 8 bases. Germline trimming cut 7 bases from V and 0 bases from J; bases unmatched to any gene: 14. This CDR3 is 18 amino acids long. Germline V lookup: CDR1 MRHNA, CDR2 SNTAGT. This chain's CDR3 is CASTGQGKLDGAKNIQYF. The CDR3 DNA is TGTGCCAGCACCGGACAGGGCAAGTTGGATGGAGCCAAAAACATTCAGTACTTC.

The rearrangement links TRBV19 to TRBJ1-1; no definite D call. V lost 0 bases to trimming and J lost 0 bases, with 2 bases between them. Per germline, CDR1 LNHDA and CDR2 SQIVND (reference sequence). This CDR3 has 13 amino acids. The CDR3 reads CASSIDMNTEAFF. CDR3 DNA sequence: TGTGCCAGTAGTATAGACATGAACACTGAAGCTTTCTTT. The complete variable domain, with remaining parts taken from reference TRBV19 and TRBJ1-1, reads DGGITQSPKYLFRKEGQNVTLSCEQNLNHDAMYWYRQDPGQGLRLIYYSQIVNDFQKGDIAEGYSVSREKKESFPLTVTSAQKNPTAFYLCASSIDMNTEAFFGQGTRLTVV.

The V and J genes are TRBV7-9 and TRBJ2-7, with 7 bases identical to TRBD2. Germline V gene sequence: CDR1 SEHNR, CDR2 FQNEAQ (reference sequence). J lost 1 base, V lost 11 bases, and 5 bases had no gene match. The CDR3 length is 12 residues. The CDR3 nucleotides are TGTGCCTTTTCTAGCGGATCCTACGAGCAGTACTTC. It codes for CAFSSGSYEQYF.

The chain combines TRBV5-6 with TRBJ2-5; D gene ambiguous. The germline CDR1 and CDR2 sequences are SGHDT and YYEEEE. The V end was cut by 4 bases, the J end by 9 bases, with 16 bases between. CDR3 size: 13 residues. The CDR3 coding sequence is TGTGCCAGCAGCCCAGCCCTCCAAACGGCCCAGTACTTC. This sequence encodes CASSPALQTAQYF.

The chain is built from TRBV10-3 and TRBJ1-2; the match to TRBD1 covers 10 bases. Germline loops: CDR1 ENHRY, CDR2 SYGVKD. CDR3 length equals 17 residues. Trimming removed 3 bases from V and 4 bases from J; junction bases left unmatched: 11. CDR3 in DNA: TGTGCCATCAGTGATCCCCTGGGGACAGGGGAAAGCTATGGCTACACCTTC. It codes for CAISDPLGTGESYGYTF.

With regard to this clone: The same CDR3 can be traced to other DNA sequences in this sample. The genes are TRBV20-1 and TRBJ2-3; D possibly corresponds to TRBD2 (6 bases). Germline CDR1 is DFQATT and CDR2 is SNEGSKA (reference sequence). The V gene lost 5 bases and the J gene lost 5 bases, with 8 bases spanning the gap. The CDR3 has 11 residues. As DNA, the CDR3 is TGCAGTGCTTCTAGCGTAGATACGCAGTATTTT. This sequence encodes CSASSVDTQYF.

This chain joins TRBV5-1 and TRBJ1-1; 12 bases map to TRBD1. The germline V gene encodes CDR1 SGHRS and CDR2 YFSETQ. The CDR3 totals 17 residues. V shed 4 bases, J shed 4 bases, and the junction held 11 bases outside the gene matches. The CDR3, as DNA: TGCGCCAGCAGCATGGGGACAGGGGGCCCGTTGGGCACTGAAGCTTTCTTT. This sequence encodes CASSMGTGGPLGTEAFF. Filled out from reference TRBV5-1 and TRBJ1-1, the complete variable domain reads KAGVTQTPRYLIKTRGQQVTLSCSPISGHRSVSWYQQTPGQGLQFLFEYFSETQRNKGNFPGRFSGRQFSNSRSEMNVSTLELGDSALYLCASSMGTGGPLGTEAFFGQGTRLTVV.

The chain combines TRBV27 with TRBJ1-5; D ambiguous. V was clipped by 3 bases and J by 3 bases, with 6 bases between them. Germline values: CDR1 MNHEY, CDR2 SMNVEV (reference sequence). This CDR3 is built from 13 residues. This CDR3 is CASSLEPNQPQHF. CDR3 nucleotide sequence: TGTGCCAGCAGTTTGGAACCCAATCAGCCCCAGCATTTT.